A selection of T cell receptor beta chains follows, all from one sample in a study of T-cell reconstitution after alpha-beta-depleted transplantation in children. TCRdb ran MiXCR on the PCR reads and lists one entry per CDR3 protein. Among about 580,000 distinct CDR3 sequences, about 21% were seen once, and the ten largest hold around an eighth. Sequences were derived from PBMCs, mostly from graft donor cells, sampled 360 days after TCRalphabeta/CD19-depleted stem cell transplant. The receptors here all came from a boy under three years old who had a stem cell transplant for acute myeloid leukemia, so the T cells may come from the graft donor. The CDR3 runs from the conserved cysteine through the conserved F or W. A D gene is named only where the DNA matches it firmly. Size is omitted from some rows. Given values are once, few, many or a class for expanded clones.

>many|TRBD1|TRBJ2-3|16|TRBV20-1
TGCAGTGCTAGAGATCTCGGCAGGGGGATTTACGATACGCAGTATTTT
CSARDLGRGIYDTQYF
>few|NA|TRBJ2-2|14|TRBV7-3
TGTGCCAGCAGCTTTGGACCTAACACCGGGGAGCTGTTTTTT
CASSFGPNTGELFF
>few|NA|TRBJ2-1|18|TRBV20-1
TGCAGTGCTAGAGATCTCGTTAACGCTGCGGGATCCTACAATGAGCAGTTCTTC
CSARDLVNAAGSYNEQFF
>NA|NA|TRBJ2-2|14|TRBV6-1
TGTGCCAGCAGAGGATCAAGGGGGGCCGGGGAGCTGTTTTTT
CASRGSRGAGELFF
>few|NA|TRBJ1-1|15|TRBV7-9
TGTGCCAGCAGCTTTATCGACACTTTGAACACTGAAGCTTTCTTT
CASSFIDTLNTEAFF
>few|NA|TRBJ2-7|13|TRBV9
TGTGCCAGCAGCCTGTGGGGATGGGACGAGCAGTACTTC
CASSLWGWDEQYF
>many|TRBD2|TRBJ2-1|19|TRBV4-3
TGCGCCAGCAGCCAAGACTGGAGGAGGGCTAGCGGGGGCTACAATGAGCAGTTCTTC
CASSQDWRRASGGYNEQFF
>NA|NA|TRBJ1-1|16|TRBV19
TGTGCCAGTAGTATAGGGGGCGGGACCACAGGCACTGAAGCTTTCTTT
CASSIGGGTTGTEAFF
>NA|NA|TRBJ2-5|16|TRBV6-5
TGTGCCAGCAGTTACTCGCGGGCCCATCCGCAAGAGACCCAGTACTTC
CASSYSRAHPQETQYF
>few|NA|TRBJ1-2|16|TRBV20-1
TGCAGTGCTAGAAGCGGATCGCACAGGGAAGTGGGTGGCTACACCTTC
CSARSGSHREVGGYTF
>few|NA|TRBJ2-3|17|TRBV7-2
TGTGCCAGCAGCTTACCCGCTACAGGGAAGGGGACAGATACGCAGTATTTT
CASSLPATGKGTDTQYF
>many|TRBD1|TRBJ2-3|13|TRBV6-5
TGTGCCAGCAGTTCGGACAGGGGGGATACGCAGTATTTT
CASSSDRGDTQYF
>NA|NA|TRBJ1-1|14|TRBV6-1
TGTGCCAGCAGGGGACGGGGGACGAACACTGAAGCTTTCTTT
CASRGRGTNTEAFF
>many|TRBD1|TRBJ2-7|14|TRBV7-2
TGTGCCAGCAGCTCGACAGGGATCGAGAACGAGCAGTACTTC
CASSSTGIENEQYF
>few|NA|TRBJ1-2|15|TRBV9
TGTGCCAGCAGCGTAGGCCAGGACTGGGGCTATGGCTACACCTTC
CASSVGQDWGYGYTF
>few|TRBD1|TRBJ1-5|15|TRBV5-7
TGTGCCAGCAGTTTTAGGACAGGGAGCAATCAGCCCCAGCATTTT
CASSFRTGSNQPQHF
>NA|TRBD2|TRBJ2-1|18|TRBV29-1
TGCAGCGTTGAAGATAGGGGACTAGCGGGGGGGCACTACAATGAGCAGTTCTTC
CSVEDRGLAGGHYNEQFF
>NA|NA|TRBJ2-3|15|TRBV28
TGTGCCAGCAGTTTACTCAGGGGTGACACAGATACGCAGTATTTT
CASSLLRGDTDTQYF
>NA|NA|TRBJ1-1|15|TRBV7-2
TGTGCCAGCAGCGCATTAAGGCTGGGGAACACTGAAGCTTTCTTT
CASSALRLGNTEAFF
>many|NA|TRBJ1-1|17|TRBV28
TGTGCCAGCAGTAGACACAGGGAGCAGGGGATGAACACTGAAGCTTTCTTT
CASSRHREQGMNTEAFF
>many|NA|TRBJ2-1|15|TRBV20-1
TGCAGTGCCGGAAACCCCCCTTCTCCCTACAATGAGCAGTTCTTC
CSAGNPPSPYNEQFF
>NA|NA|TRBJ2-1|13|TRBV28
TGTGCTTCCCAAGACACCAGAGCGGATGAGCAGTTCTTC
CASQDTRADEQFF
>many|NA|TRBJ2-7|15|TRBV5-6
TGTGCCAGCAGCTTGTTTGCAGCGTCCCCCTACGAGCAGTACTTC
CASSLFAASPYEQYF
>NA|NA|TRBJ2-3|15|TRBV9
TGTGCCAGCAGCGTCTGGGGCCTAGATATGGATACGCAGTATTTT
CASSVWGLDMDTQYF
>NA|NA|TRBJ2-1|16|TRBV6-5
TGTGCCAGCAGTTACTCGACTATTACAGAGTACAATGAGCAGTTCTTC
CASSYSTITEYNEQFF
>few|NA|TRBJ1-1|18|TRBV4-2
TGTGCCAGCAGCCAAGATTACGAGGTGGAGGAGGAGAACACTGAAGCTTTCTTT
CASSQDYEVEEENTEAFF
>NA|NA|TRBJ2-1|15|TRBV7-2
TGTGCCAGCAGCTCCACCGGGACTGGTTACAATGAGCAGTTCTTC
CASSSTGTGYNEQFF
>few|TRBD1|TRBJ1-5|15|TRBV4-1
TGCGCCAGCAGCCAGCCCGGGACAGGGAATCAGCCCCAGCATTTT
CASSQPGTGNQPQHF
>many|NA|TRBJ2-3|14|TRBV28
TGTGCCAGCAGAACTATTGGGGGGCACCTCACGCAGTATTTT
CASRTIGGHLTQYF
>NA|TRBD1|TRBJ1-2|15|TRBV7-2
TGTGCCAGCAGCCCGGGACAGGGTTATGGCTATGGCTACACCTTC
CASSPGQGYGYGYTF
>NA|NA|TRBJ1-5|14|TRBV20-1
TGCAGTGCTCCTTCAGGCGGAGGCGGGGAGCCCCAGCATTTT
CSAPSGGGGEPQHF
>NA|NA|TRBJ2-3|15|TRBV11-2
TGTGCCAGCAGCTTGTCGAGGGGCGGAGGAGGTACGCAGTATTTT
CASSLSRGGGGTQYF
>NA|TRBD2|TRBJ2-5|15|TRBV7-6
TGTGCCAGCAGCGAGCGGGGGGGACTCCAAGAGACCCAGTACTTC
CASSERGGLQETQYF
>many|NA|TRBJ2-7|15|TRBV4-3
TGCGCCAGCAGCCAAGGTCAGGGTACGACCTACGAGCAGTACTTC
CASSQGQGTTYEQYF
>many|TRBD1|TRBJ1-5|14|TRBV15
TGTGCCACCAGCAGCCGACAGGGGATTCAGCCCCAGCATTTT
CATSSRQGIQPQHF
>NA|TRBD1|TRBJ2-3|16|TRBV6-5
TGTGCCAGCAGTTACTCCAAGACAGGGGGCACAGATACGCAGTATTTT
CASSYSKTGGTDTQYF
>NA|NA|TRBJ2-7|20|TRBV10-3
TGTGCCATCAGTGATGGGTCTGTGATTGTTCGGGGACGGGACCCCTACGAGCAGTACTTC
CAISDGSVIVRGRDPYEQYF